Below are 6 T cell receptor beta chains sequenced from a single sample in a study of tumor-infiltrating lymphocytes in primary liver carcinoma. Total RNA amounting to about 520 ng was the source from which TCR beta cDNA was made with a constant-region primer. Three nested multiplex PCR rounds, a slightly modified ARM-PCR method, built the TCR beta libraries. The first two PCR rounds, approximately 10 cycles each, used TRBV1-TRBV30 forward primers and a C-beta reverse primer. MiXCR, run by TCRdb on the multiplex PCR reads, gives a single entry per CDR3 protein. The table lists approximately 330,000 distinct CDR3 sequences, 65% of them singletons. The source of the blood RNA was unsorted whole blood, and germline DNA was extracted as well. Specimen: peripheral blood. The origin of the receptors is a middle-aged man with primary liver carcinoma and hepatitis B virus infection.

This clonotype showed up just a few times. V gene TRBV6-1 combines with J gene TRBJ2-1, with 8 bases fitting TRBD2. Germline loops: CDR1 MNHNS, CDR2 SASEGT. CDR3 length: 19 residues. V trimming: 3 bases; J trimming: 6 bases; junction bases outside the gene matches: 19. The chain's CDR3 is CASSELGAGVWGGPNEQFF. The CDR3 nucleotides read TGTGCCAGCAGTGAGCTCGGAGCGGGAGTTTGGGGAGGTCCCAATGAGCAGTTCTTC.

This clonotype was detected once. For the CDR3, the DNA is TGTGCCAGCGGCCGACGCAGGGGGACCCAGTACTTC. The encoded protein is CASGRRRGTQYF. The chain links TRBV12-3 or TRBV12-4 to TRBJ2-5; TRBD1 might be the D (6 bases). The V gene lost 8 bases and the J gene lost 7 bases, with 14 bases spanning the gap. CDR3 size: 12 residues.

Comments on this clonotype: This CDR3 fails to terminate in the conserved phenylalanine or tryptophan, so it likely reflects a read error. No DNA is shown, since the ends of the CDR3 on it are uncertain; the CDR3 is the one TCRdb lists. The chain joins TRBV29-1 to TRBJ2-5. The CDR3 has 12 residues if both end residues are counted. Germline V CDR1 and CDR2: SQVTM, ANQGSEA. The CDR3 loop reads CSVGAEWETQYL.

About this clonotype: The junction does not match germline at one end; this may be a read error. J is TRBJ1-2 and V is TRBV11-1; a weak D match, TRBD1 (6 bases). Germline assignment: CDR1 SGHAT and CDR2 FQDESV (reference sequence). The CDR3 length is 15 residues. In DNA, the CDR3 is TGTGCCAGCAGCCTACGGGACAAAAATAACTATGCCTACACCTTC. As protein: CASSLRDKNNYAYTF. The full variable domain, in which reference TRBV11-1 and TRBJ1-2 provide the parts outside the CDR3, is EAEVAQSPRYKITEKSQAVAFWCDPISGHATLYWYRQILGQGPELLVQFQDESVVDDSQLPKDRFSAERLKGVDSTLKIQPAELGDSAMYLCASSLRDKNNYAYTFGSGTRLTVV.

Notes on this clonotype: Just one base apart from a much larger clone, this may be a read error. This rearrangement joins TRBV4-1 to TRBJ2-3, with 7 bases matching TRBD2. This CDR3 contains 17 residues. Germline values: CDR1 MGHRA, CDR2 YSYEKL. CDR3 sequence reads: CASSQPSRGGSSDTLYF. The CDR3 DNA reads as TGCGCCAGCAGCCAACCATCCCGGGGCGGGAGTTCAGATACGCTGTATTTT.

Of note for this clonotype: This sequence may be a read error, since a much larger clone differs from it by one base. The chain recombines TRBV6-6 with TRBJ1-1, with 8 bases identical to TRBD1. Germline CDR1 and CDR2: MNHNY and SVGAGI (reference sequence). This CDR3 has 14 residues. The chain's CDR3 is CASSLDRVIREALF. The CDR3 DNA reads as TGTGCCAGCAGTTTGGACAGGGTGATCCGTGAAGCTCTCTTT.